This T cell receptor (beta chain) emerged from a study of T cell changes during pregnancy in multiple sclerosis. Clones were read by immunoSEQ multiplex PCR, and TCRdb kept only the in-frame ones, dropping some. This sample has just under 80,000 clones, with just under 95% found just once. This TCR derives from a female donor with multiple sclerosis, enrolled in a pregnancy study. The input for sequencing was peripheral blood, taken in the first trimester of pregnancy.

CDR3 nucleotides: TGTGCCAGCATCCCCTCGCCCGGTTCCTACGAGCAGTACTTC. This translates into CASIPSPGSYEQYF. The chain has TRBV2 and TRBJ2-7, with D uncertain. Germline V gene sequence: CDR1 SNHLY, CDR2 FYNNEI. Between the trimmed V and J ends, which lost 7 bases and 1 base, there was a span of 14 bases. This CDR3 region has 14 residues.